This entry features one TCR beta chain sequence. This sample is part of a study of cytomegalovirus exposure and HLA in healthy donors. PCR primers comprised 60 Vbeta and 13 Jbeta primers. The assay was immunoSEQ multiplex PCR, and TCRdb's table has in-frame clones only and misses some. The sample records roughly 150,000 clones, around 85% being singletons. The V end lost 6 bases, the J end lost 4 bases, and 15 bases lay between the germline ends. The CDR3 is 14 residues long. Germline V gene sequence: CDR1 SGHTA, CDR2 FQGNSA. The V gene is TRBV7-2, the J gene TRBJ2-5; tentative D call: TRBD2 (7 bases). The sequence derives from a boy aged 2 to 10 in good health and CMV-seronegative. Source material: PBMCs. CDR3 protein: CASSLPGGRETQYF. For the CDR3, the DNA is TGTGCCAGCAGTCTGCCGGGGGGCCGAGAGACCCAGTACTTC.